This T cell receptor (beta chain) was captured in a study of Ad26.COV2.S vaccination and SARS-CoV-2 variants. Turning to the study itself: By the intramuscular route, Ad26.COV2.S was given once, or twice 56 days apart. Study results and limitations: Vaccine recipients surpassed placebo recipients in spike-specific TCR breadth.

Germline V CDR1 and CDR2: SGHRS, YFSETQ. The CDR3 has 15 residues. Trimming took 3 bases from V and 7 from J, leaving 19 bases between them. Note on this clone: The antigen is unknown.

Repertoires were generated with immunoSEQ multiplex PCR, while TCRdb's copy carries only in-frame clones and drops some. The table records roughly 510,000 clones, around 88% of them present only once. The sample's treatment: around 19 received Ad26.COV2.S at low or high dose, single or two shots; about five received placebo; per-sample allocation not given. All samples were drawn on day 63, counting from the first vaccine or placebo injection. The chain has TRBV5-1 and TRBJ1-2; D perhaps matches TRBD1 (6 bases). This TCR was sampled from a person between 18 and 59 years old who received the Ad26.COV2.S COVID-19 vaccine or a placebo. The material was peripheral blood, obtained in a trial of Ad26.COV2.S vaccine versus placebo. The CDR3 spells CASSSTGKGSSGYTF. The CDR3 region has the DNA TGCGCCAGCAGCTCTACAGGGAAAGGATCTAGTGGCTACACCTTC.